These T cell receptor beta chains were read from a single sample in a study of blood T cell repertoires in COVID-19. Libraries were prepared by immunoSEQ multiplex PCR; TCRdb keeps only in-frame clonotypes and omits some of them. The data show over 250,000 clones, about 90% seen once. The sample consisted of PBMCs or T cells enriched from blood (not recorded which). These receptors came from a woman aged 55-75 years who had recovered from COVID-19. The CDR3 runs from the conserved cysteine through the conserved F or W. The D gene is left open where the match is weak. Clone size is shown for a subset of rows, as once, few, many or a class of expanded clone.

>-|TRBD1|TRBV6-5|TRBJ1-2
CASKTGYYGYTF
TGTGCCAGCAAGACAGGGTACTATGGCTACACCTTC
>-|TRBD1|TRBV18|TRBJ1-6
CASSQGQINNSPLHF
TGTGCCAGCTCACAGGGACAGATCAATAATTCACCCCTCCACTTT
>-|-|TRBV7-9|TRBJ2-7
CASSLTGPEQYF
TGTGCCAGCAGCTTAACAGGGCCCGAGCAGTACTTC
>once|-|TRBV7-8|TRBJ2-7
CASSASEGYEQYF
TGTGCCAGCAGCGCTTCGGAGGGCTACGAGCAGTACTTC
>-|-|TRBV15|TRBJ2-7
CATSRDNYEQYF
TGTGCCACCAGCAGAGATAATTACGAGCAGTACTTC
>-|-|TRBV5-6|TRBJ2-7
CASSSRDNYEQYF
TGTGCCAGCAGCTCTCGGGACAACTACGAGCAGTACTTC
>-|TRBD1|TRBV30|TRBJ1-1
CAWSPGQGFRAEAFF
TGTGCCTGGAGCCCAGGACAGGGATTTAGGGCTGAAGCTTTCTTT
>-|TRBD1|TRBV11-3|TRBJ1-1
CASSLDLTGGRGTEAFF
TGTGCCAGCAGCTTAGATCTGACAGGGGGCCGGGGCACTGAAGCTTTCTTT
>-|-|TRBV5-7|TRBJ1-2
CASSCDPLRVGYTF
TGTGCCAGCAGCTGCGACCCGCTCAGGGTAGGCTACACCTTC
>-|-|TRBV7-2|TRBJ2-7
CASSQQNSQGRTRFEQYF
TGTGCCAGCAGCCAACAGAACTCACAGGGCAGGACTAGGTTCGAGCAGTACTTC
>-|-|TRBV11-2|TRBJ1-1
CASSLEYDTEAFF
TGTGCCAGCAGCTTGGAGTATGATACTGAAGCTTTCTTT
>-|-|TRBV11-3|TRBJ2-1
CASGEFGREYNEQFF
TGTGCCAGCGGGGAATTCGGTAGGGAGTACAATGAGCAGTTCTTC
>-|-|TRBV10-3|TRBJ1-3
CAISEMTADTIYF
TGTGCCATCAGTGAGATGACGGCGGACACCATATATTTT
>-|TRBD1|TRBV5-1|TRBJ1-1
CASSLDRADTEAFF
TGCGCCAGCAGCCTCGACAGGGCGGACACTGAAGCTTTCTTT
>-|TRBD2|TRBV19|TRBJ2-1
CASSIRREGHEQFF
TGTGCCAGTAGTATAAGACGGGAGGGGCATGAGCAGTTCTTC
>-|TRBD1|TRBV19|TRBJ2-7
CASSIRTGGAGYEQYF
TGTGCCAGTAGTATTCGGACAGGGGGCGCCGGATACGAGCAGTACTTC
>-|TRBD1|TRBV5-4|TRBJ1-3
CASSLGTAGNTIYF
TGTGCCAGCAGCCTCGGGACAGCTGGAAACACCATATATTTT
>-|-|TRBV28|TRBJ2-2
CASSRGGNTGELFF
TGTGCCAGCAGCCGAGGGGGTAACACCGGGGAGCTGTTTTTT
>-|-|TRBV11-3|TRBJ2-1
CASSWNAGDNEQFF
TGTGCCAGCAGCTGGAATGCAGGGGACAATGAGCAGTTCTTC
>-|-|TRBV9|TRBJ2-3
CASSVAGGSGDTQYF
TGTGCCAGCAGCGTAGCGGGGGGCTCGGGAGATACGCAGTATTTT
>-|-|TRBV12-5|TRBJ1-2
CASVLDSNYGYTF
TGTGCTAGTGTCCTGGACAGTAACTATGGCTACACCTTC
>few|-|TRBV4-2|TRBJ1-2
CASSQDWVRTAAYGYTF
TGTGCCAGCAGCCAAGATTGGGTGCGGACAGCCGCCTATGGCTACACCTTC
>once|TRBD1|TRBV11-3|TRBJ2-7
CASSLAGQAAYEQYF
TGTGCCAGCAGCTTAGCAGGACAGGCTGCCTACGAGCAGTACTTC
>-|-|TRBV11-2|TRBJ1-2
CASSRFSGEGYTF
TGTGCCAGCAGCAGATTTTCAGGGGAAGGCTACACCTTC
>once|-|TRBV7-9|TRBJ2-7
CASSEQLDYEQYF
TGTGCCAGCAGCGAACAACTAGACTACGAGCAGTACTTC
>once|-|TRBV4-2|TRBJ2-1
CASSPLTRRDEQFF
TGTGCCAGCAGCCCGCTTACTAGGAGGGATGAGCAGTTCTTC
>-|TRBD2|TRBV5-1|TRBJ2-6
CASSFTQGRTSESSGANVLTF
TGCGCCAGCAGCTTTACACAAGGCAGGACTAGCGAGAGCTCTGGGGCCAACGTCCTGACTTTC
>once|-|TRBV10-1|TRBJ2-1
CASPGGSYNEQFF
TGCGCCAGCCCCGGGGGCTCCTACAATGAGCAGTTCTTC
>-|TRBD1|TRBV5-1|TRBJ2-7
CASKVTGEYNEQYF
TGCGCCAGCAAGGTGACAGGGGAGTACAACGAGCAGTACTTC
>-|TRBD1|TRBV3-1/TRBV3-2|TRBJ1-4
CASSQDGTGEEEKLFF
TGTGCCAGCAGCCAAGACGGAACAGGGGAGGAAGAAAAACTGTTTTTT
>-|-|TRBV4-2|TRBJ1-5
CASSRGLRSNQPQHF
TGTGCCAGCAGCCGGGGCCTTAGGAGCAATCAGCCCCAGCATTTT
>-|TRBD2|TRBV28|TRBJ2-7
CASTSGGRRGDYEQYF
TGTGCCAGCACCTCAGGAGGCCGTCGGGGGGACTACGAGCAGTACTTC
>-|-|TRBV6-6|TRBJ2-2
CASSLQGPNTGELFF
TGTGCCAGCAGTTTACAGGGCCCGAACACCGGGGAGCTGTTTTTT
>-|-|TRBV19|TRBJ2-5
CASAERQTQYF
TGTGCCAGCGCGGAGCGTCAGACCCAGTACTTC
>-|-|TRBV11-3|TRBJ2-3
CASSLLPSTDTQYF
TGTGCCAGCAGCTTACTACCCAGCACAGATACGCAGTATTTT
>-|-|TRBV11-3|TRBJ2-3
CASSLQVADTQYF
TGTGCCAGCAGCTTACAAGTAGCAGATACGCAGTATTTT
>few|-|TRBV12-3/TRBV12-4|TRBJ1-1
CASSLERYTEAFF
TGTGCCAGCAGTTTAGAGCGTTACACTGAAGCTTTCTTT
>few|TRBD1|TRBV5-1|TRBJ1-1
CASRTGVGTEAFF
TGCGCCAGCAGGACAGGGGTGGGCACTGAAGCTTTCTTT
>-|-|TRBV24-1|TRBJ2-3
CATSIPGTPPGDTQYF
TGTGCCACCAGTATCCCCGGGACTCCTCCTGGGGATACGCAGTATTTT
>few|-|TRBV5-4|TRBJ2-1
CASSLFDRSFNEQFF
TGTGCCAGCAGCTTGTTTGACAGATCTTTCAATGAGCAGTTCTTC
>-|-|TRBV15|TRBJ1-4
CATSRGPSEKLFF
TGTGCCACCAGCAGAGGTCCTAGTGAAAAACTGTTTTTT
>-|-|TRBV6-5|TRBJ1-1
CASSYGGEAFF
TGTGCCAGCAGTTACGGGGGGGAAGCTTTCTTT
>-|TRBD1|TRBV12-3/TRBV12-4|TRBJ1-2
CASSSTGEHGYTF
TGTGCCAGCAGCTCTACAGGGGAACATGGCTACACCTTC
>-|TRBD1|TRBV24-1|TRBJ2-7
CATSDPGQGGSDEQYF
TGTGCCACCAGTGACCCGGGACAGGGTGGATCTGACGAGCAGTACTTC
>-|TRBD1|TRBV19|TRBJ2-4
CASSTNRGSAKNIQYF
TGTGCCAGTAGTACCAACAGGGGGTCAGCCAAAAACATTCAGTACTTC
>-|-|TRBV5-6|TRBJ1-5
CASSGNGGQPQHF
TGTGCCAGCAGCGGCAACGGGGGTCAGCCCCAGCATTTT
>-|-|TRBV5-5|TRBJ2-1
CASSLERSSYNEQFF
TGTGCCAGCAGCTTGGAACGGAGCTCCTACAATGAGCAGTTCTTC
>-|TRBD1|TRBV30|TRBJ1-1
CAWSVGQLNTEAFF
TGTGCCTGGAGTGTGGGACAGTTGAACACTGAAGCTTTCTTT
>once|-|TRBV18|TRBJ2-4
CASSPGGTRENIQYF
TGTGCCAGCTCACCGGGCGGGACGAGAGAAAACATTCAGTACTTC
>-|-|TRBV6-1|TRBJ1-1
CASSDQGVTEAFF
TGTGCCAGCAGTGACCAGGGCGTAACTGAAGCTTTCTTT
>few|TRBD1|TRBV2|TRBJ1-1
CASRNRGGNTEAFF
TGTGCCAGCAGGAACAGGGGTGGGAACACTGAAGCTTTCTTT
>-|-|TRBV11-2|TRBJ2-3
CASSLTTGWRTDTQYF
TGTGCCAGCAGCTTAACGACAGGTTGGCGCACAGATACGCAGTATTTT
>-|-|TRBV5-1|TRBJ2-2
CASKIGEAGELFF
TGCGCCAGCAAGATCGGGGAGGCCGGGGAGCTGTTTTTT